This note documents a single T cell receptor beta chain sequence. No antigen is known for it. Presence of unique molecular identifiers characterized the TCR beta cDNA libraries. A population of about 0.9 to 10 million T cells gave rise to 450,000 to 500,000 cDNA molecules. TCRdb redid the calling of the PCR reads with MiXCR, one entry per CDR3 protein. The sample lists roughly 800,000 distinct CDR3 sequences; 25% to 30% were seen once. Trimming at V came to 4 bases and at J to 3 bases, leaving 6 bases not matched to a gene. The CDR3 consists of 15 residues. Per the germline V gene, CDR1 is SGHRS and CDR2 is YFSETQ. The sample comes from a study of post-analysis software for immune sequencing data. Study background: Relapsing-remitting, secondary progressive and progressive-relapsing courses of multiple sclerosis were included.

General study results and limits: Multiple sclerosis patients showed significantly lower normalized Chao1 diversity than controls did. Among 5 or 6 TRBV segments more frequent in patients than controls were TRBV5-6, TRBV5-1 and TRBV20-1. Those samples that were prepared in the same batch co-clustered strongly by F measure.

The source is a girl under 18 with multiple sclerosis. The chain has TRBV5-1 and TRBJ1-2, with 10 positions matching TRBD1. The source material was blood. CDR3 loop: CASSPYGTGDYGYTF. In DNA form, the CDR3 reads TGCGCCAGCAGCCCCTACGGGACAGGGGACTATGGCTACACCTTC.